A single sample is the source of the 25 T cell receptor beta chains below, sequenced in a study of cytomegalovirus exposure and HLA in healthy donors. The PCR made use of 60 Vbeta and 13 Jbeta primers. Clones were sequenced by immunoSEQ multiplex PCR, and TCRdb holds only the in-frame ones, with some missing. This sample has fewer than 130,000 clones, with 60% to 85% found just once. Input material: PBMCs. These receptors were obtained from a woman in her thirties in good health and CMV-seronegative.

About this clone itself: This same CDR3 is encoded by further DNA sequences in the sample. This sequence joins TRBV28 and TRBJ2-1; D is unresolved. Looked up from germline, CDR1 is MDHEN and CDR2 is SYDVKM. This CDR3 has 17 residues. V lost 5 bases and J lost 7, with 24 bases in between. CDR3 DNA: TGTGCCAGCAGTAGTCCCTGGGTATCCTCTAGTTATAATGAGCAGTTCTTC. Translation: CASSSPWVSSSYNEQFF.

Turning to this clone: The same CDR3 arises from other DNA sequences in this sample as well. The V gene is TRBV28, the J gene TRBJ1-2; 7 bases match TRBD1. This CDR3 spans 15 amino acids. With V trimmed by 5 bases and J by 0 bases, 6 bases remained unmatched. Germline V gene data show CDR1 as MDHEN and CDR2 as SYDVKM. The CDR3 sequence is CASSVSGTANYGYTF. The CDR3 nucleotides read TGTGCCAGCAGTGTCTCCGGGACAGCTAACTATGGCTACACCTTC.

The chain combines TRBV6-1 with TRBJ2-1, with 9 bases that match TRBD2. The CDR3 is 13 amino acids. The trim removed 6 bases at V and 6 bases at J, leaving 3 bases unmatched. The germline gives CDR1 MNHNS, CDR2 SASEGT. The CDR3 coding sequence is TGTGCCAGCAGAGCGGGAGGAAGCAATGAGCAGTTCTTC. Translating it yields CASRAGGSNEQFF.

In this sample, this clone turned up a few times. This chain connects TRBV4-2 to TRBJ2-1; maybe TRBD2 (7 bases). V shed 0 bases and J shed 4 bases, with 16 bases lying between them. Germline CDR1 reads LGHNA; CDR2 reads YNFKEQ. The length of the CDR3 is 17 residues. The CDR3 sequence is CASSQDLGGPPYNEQFF. The DNA for the CDR3 is TGTGCCAGCAGCCAAGATTTGGGGGGGCCCCCTTACAATGAGCAGTTCTTC.

The rearrangement links TRBV5-1 to TRBJ1-3, with D tentatively TRBD1 (5 bases). CDR1 is SGHRS, CDR2 YFSETQ, per germline. The CDR3 totals 13 residues. Between the trimmed V and J ends, which lost 6 bases and 2 bases, there was a span of 9 bases. The CDR3 DNA follows: TGCGCCAGCAAAACGACAGCTGGAAACACCATATATTTT. This encodes CASKTTAGNTIYF. Based on the CDR3 plus reference TRBV5-1 and TRBJ1-3, the full variable domain is KAGVTQTPRYLIKTRGQQVTLSCSPISGHRSVSWYQQTPGQGLQFLFEYFSETQRNKGNFPGRFSGRQFSNSRSEMNVSTLELGDSALYLCASKTTAGNTIYFGEGSWLTVV.

The chain joins TRBV13 to TRBJ2-1, with D unclear. The CDR3 is made up of 15 amino acids. The germline V and J ends were trimmed by 0 bases and 2 bases, with 8 bases remaining between them. CDR1 PRHDT and CDR2 FYEKMQ come from the germline V gene (reference sequence). The CDR3 loop reads CASSLGQYAYNEQFF. The CDR3 DNA follows: TGTGCCAGCAGCTTAGGCCAGTACGCCTACAATGAGCAGTTCTTC.

This clone has more than one count but fewer than ten. The gene calls are TRBV28 and TRBJ1-5, with TRBD1 identical over 10 bases. This CDR3 is 18 amino acids long. The V segment lost 3 bases and the J segment 4 bases; nucleotides outside the gene matches: 12. Germline CDR1 is MDHEN and CDR2 is SYDVKM. For the CDR3, the DNA is TGTGCCAGCAGTTTCCGCGGGGCGACAGGGGGCGGTAATCAGCCCCAGCATTTT. Translated, it gives CASSFRGATGGGNQPQHF.

The V call is TRBV7-9, the J call TRBJ2-2, with a possible D match to TRBD1 (5 bases). V was cut by 5 bases and J by 0 bases, with 10 bases left in between. The germline gives CDR1 SEHNR, CDR2 FQNEAQ (reference sequence). The CDR3 runs to 15 residues. CDR3: CASSLDSPNTGELFF. The DNA of the CDR3 is TGTGCCAGCAGCCTAGACAGCCCGAACACCGGGGAGCTGTTTTTT. Supplemented by reference TRBV7-9 and TRBJ2-2, the full variable domain reads DTGVSQNPRHKITKRGQNVTFRCDPISEHNRLYWYRQTLGQGPEFLTYFQNEAQLEKSRLLSDRFSAERPKGSFSTLEIQRTEQGDSAMYLCASSLDSPNTGELFFGEGSRLTVL.

This chain uses TRBV9 with TRBJ1-4; D is unclear. Trimming shortened V by 0 bases and J by 8 bases, and 11 bases separated the two germline ends. The CDR3 is 14 amino acids. Germline V gene sequence: CDR1 SGDLS, CDR2 YYNGEE. The CDR3 sequence: CASSVGAGGEKLFF. The CDR3 DNA reads TGTGCCAGCAGCGTAGGAGCTGGAGGGGAAAAACTGTTTTTT.

The J gene is TRBJ2-1, the V gene TRBV6-5; D gene uncertain. This CDR3 has 15 amino acids. Trimming cost V 5 bases and J 6 bases, with 17 bases left between them. Germline CDR1 MNHEY, CDR2 SVGAGI. In DNA, the CDR3 is TGTGCCAGCAGTCTGGGTGATTCGGCGGCCAATGAGCAGTTCTTC. This encodes CASSLGDSAANEQFF.

This chain connects TRBV4-2 to TRBJ2-1, with a weak D call TRBD2 (6 bases). Germline-derived CDR1 and CDR2 are LGHNA and YNFKEQ. V was clipped by 0 bases and J by 4 bases, with 13 bases between them. The CDR3 runs 16 residues. Here the CDR3 DNA reads TGTGCCAGCAGCCAAGAAGGGCTAGGGACTTACAATGAGCAGTTCTTC. Amino acids: CASSQEGLGTYNEQFF.

The chain has TRBV7-2 and TRBJ2-7; D unclear. V lost 5 bases to trimming and J lost 2 bases, with 10 bases between them. The CDR3 is made up of 13 amino acids. From germline, CDR1 is SGHTA and CDR2 FQGNSA. The CDR3 spells CASSPRGAYEQYF. CDR3 nucleotide sequence: TGTGCCAGCAGCCCCAGAGGCGCCTACGAGCAGTACTTC. The variable domain in full, with the rest retrieved from reference TRBV7-2 and TRBJ2-7, is GAGVSQSPSNKVTEKGKDVELRCDPISGHTALYWYRQSLGQGLEFLIYFQGNSAPDKSGLPSDRFSAERTGGSVSTLTIQRTQQEDSAVYLCASSPRGAYEQYFGPGTRLTVT.

This rearrangement joins TRBV7-8 to TRBJ2-1; 7 nucleotides match TRBD1. CDR1 SGHVS and CDR2 FQNEAQ come from the germline V gene. CDR3 length: 17 residues. V shed 0 bases and J 4 bases; nucleotides not matched to a gene: 9. CDR3 nucleotides: TGTGCCAGCAGCTTAGCGCCAGACAGGGCCCGATACAATGAGCAGTTCTTC. Protein product: CASSLAPDRARYNEQFF. Combining the CDR3 with reference TRBV7-8 and TRBJ2-1 gives the whole variable domain GAGVSQSPRYKVAKRGQDVALRCDPISGHVSLFWYQQALGQGPEFLTYFQNEAQLDKSGLPSDRFFAERPEGSVSTLKIQRTQQEDSAVYLCASSLAPDRARYNEQFFGPGTRLTVL.

CDR3 coding DNA: TGCAGCGTTGAAGGGGAGGGCGATGATACGCAGTATTTT. It translates to CSVEGEGDDTQYF. The rearrangement uses TRBV29-1 and TRBJ2-3; 7 bases match TRBD2. V lost 1 base to trimming and J lost 6 bases; unmatched junction nucleotides: 4. Germline CDR1 and CDR2: SQVTM and ANQGSEA. CDR3 length: 13 residues.

The V call is TRBV10-3, the J call TRBJ1-3; D remains unclear. The germline CDR1 and CDR2 sequences are ENHRY and SYGVKD. Between the trimmed V and J ends, which lost 0 bases and 0 bases, there was a span of 9 bases. The CDR3 runs to 16 residues. The CDR3 protein is CAISESQAGSGNTIYF. The CDR3 DNA sequence: TGTGCCATCAGTGAGTCGCAGGCCGGCTCTGGAAACACCATATATTTT.

This chain joins TRBV7-8 and TRBJ2-7, with a possible D match to TRBD2 (5 bases). The germline V and J ends were trimmed by 3 bases and 7 bases, with 10 bases remaining between them. Germline assignment: CDR1 SGHVS and CDR2 FQNEAQ. The CDR3 spans 12 residues. CDR3 nucleotide sequence: TGTGCCAGCAGCTTCCCGACGGGAGAGCAGTACTTC. Protein: CASSFPTGEQYF.

This clone was seen a few times. In DNA, the CDR3 is TGTGCCAGCAGCGACGGTTATAATGAAAAACTGTTTTTT. Its protein product is CASSDGYNEKLFF. This chain uses TRBV9 with TRBJ1-4; D uncertain. Germline V gene data show CDR1 as SGDLS and CDR2 as YYNGEE. CDR3 length: 13 amino acids. Trimming took off 3 bases at V and 4 bases at J, with 7 bases between the two ends.

The V and J genes are TRBV7-2 and TRBJ2-7, with D perhaps matching TRBD1 (6 bases). There are 12 residues in the CDR3. CDR1 is SGHTA, CDR2 FQGNSA, per germline. V gave up 5 bases and J gave up 6 bases, with 11 bases separating them. In nucleotides, the CDR3 is TGTGCCAGCAGCCCCACAGGGCCCGAGCAGTACTTC. Translation: CASSPTGPEQYF.

V gene TRBV25-1 combines with J gene TRBJ1-2; 12 bases map to TRBD1. This CDR3 contains 16 residues. The J segment lost 5 bases and the V segment lost 0 bases, leaving 4 bases of the junction unmatched. Germline V gene sequence: CDR1 MGHDK, CDR2 SYGVNS. The CDR3: CASSEYGTGGAYGYTF. The CDR3 region has the DNA TGTGCCAGCAGTGAATATGGGACAGGGGGCGCATATGGCTACACCTTC.

The chain has TRBV30 and TRBJ2-7; 9 bases are a match to TRBD1. Germline V gives CDR1 GTSNPN, CDR2 SVGIG (reference sequence). The junction had 5 bases not matched to a gene; V was cut back by 4 bases and J by 7 bases. The CDR3 contains 12 residues. The CDR3 nucleotides read TGTGCCTGGAACAGGGGGCTAGGTGAGCAGTACTTC. This encodes CAWNRGLGEQYF.

The V and J genes are TRBV7-9 and TRBJ2-1, with 8 nucleotides matching TRBD2. The germline CDR1 and CDR2 sequences are SEHNR and FQNEAQ (reference sequence). V lost 0 bases to trimming and J lost 8 bases; unmatched junction nucleotides: 9. The CDR3 has 16 residues. CDR3 protein: CASSLAGGGYSYEQFF. The CDR3 DNA reads TGTGCCAGCAGCTTAGCCGGGGGGGGGTACAGTTATGAGCAGTTCTTC. The complete variable domain, with remaining parts taken from reference TRBV7-9 and TRBJ2-1, reads DTGVSQNPRHKITKRGQNVTFRCDPISEHNRLYWYRQTLGQGPEFLTYFQNEAQLEKSRLLSDRFSAERPKGSFSTLEIQRTEQGDSAMYLCASSLAGGGYSYEQFFGPGTRLTVL.

This clone has only a few counts. The V and J genes are TRBV4-3 and TRBJ2-7; D is undetermined. The germline V and J ends were trimmed by 0 bases and 2 bases, with 8 bases remaining between them. Germline loops: CDR1 LGHNA, CDR2 YSLEER. The CDR3 runs to 14 residues. The CDR3 bases are TGCGCCAGCAGCCAAGAACACCTTACCTACGAGCAGTACTTC. Translating it yields CASSQEHLTYEQYF.

The V gene is TRBV29-1, the J gene TRBJ2-7; 11 bases map to TRBD1. Trimming took 6 bases from V and 5 from J; bases not matched to a gene: 3. This CDR3 contains 12 residues. Germline V CDR1 and CDR2: SQVTM, ANQGSEA. CDR3 bases: TGCAGCGTATGGACAGGGGGCGACGAGCAGTACTTC. This codes for CSVWTGGDEQYF.

V gene TRBV7-2 combines with J gene TRBJ2-1; 8 nucleotides align to TRBD2. The V and J ends lost 1 base and 0 bases, in that order; junction bases with no gene match: 2. Germline V gene lookup returns CDR1 SGHTA and CDR2 FQGNSA. The CDR3 length is 16 residues. This CDR3 reads CASSLVSGGSYNEQFF. CDR3 nucleotide sequence: TGTGCCAGCAGCTTAGTCAGCGGGGGCTCCTACAATGAGCAGTTCTTC.

This clone appeared a few times. The chain joins TRBV5-6 to TRBJ1-3; D is unclear. Trimming stripped 0 bases from V and 0 bases from J, with 10 bases between. This CDR3 is built from 16 residues. Germline assignment: CDR1 SGHDT and CDR2 YYEEEE. CDR3 DNA sequence: TGTGCCAGCAGCTTGGCGCCGGGGAGCTCTGGAAACACCATATATTTT. Its protein product is CASSLAPGSSGNTIYF.